The T cell receptor beta chain described here comes from a study of Ad26.COV2.S vaccination and SARS-CoV-2 variants. Findings and limits, study-wide: Comparable non-spike TCR breadth was observed in vaccine and placebo recipients. Vaccine recipients had higher spike-specific TCR breadth than placebo recipients.

About this clone itself: Its specificity is not known.

Treatment meaning: 15 to 20 received Ad26.COV2.S at low or high dose, single or two shots; 5 received placebo; per-sample allocation not given. Following the first vaccine or placebo injection, samples were taken on day 63. Assay used: immunoSEQ multiplex PCR; TCRdb lists only in-frame clones, some missing. The sample has 450,000 to 550,000 clones, roughly nine tenths seen once. The germline V gene has CDR1 MNHEY and CDR2 SVGEGT. Trimming took off 4 bases at V and 5 bases at J, with 14 bases between the two ends. CDR3 length: 14 residues. The sequences come from peripheral blood, collected in a trial of Ad26.COV2.S vaccine versus placebo. This sequence joins TRBV6-2 or TRBV6-3 and TRBJ1-1; D might be TRBD1 (6 bases). The clonotype originates from a person between 18 and 60 years old who received the Ad26.COV2.S COVID-19 vaccine or a placebo. CDR3 coding DNA: TGTGCCAGCAGTTCGTCCCAGGGGCCGACTGAAGCTTTCTTT. Translated: CASSSSQGPTEAFF.